This TCR beta chain appears in the sequencing data of a study of neurological immune-mediated disorders (dated by TCRdb to between 2018 and 2021). For the wider study: The study compared peripheral blood TCR-beta repertoires of HTLV-I-associated myelopathy (HAM/TSP) patients, multiple sclerosis patients and healthy controls using UMI-based sequencing. Of the approximately 68 subjects in the cohort, about 14 were HAM/TSP patients, some 35 were multiple sclerosis patients, and around 20 were healthy controls. The approximately 100 TCR-beta libraries included longitudinal samples, technical triplicates and paired sorted CD4+ and CD8+ T-cell subsets alongside PBMC samples.

General conclusions and limits of the study: Across subjects, expanded clones never shared an identical CDR3 amino acid sequence, which suggests that the TCR-beta repertoires in every group were private. The highest TCR clonal expansion was observed in HAM/TSP patients, whereas the lowest was observed in MS patients, even when compared with healthy controls.

This clonotype was detected many times. Its specific antigen is unknown. Base-call qualities are not available, and no considerably larger clone is one nucleotide away. To synthesize cDNA, template-switch 5'RACE was performed with a primer carrying a 10-nucleotide random unique molecular identifier so that each TCR transcript was tagged. Each sequencing run produced over 160 million TCR-beta sequences covering 15-18 subjects. The RNeasy kit was used to extract total RNA. The KAPA Real-time Library Amplification kit was used to amplify TCR-beta VDJ regions with primers targeting the TCR constant region and the 5'RACE anchor. A first PCR added sample indexes and Illumina adaptors, and a second PCR then raised library yield. The roughly 650 bp TCR product was size-selected on a 2% E-gel SizeSelection system after Ampure bead purification. Library quality was checked on a Bioanalyzer, concentration was measured with Qubit, and libraries were quantified with the Kapa Library Quantification kit before pooling. Paired-end 2 x 150 bp sequencing of the libraries was performed on an Illumina HiSeq 2500. To increase sequence diversity, about 23-30% phiX was spiked into each library pool. On the study's bioinformatics: Quality-filtered reads were processed with the UMI-based MiGEC pipeline, and over 80% of raw TCR sequences were removed by the MiGEC pipeline during error correction. IMGT germline references were used for aligning VDJ genes, and each clonotype was defined as a unique CDR3 amino acid sequence together with its V-J genes. Clonal expansion, Shannon diversity, and CDR3 relatedness (CalcPairwiseDistances, ClusterSamples) were evaluated with VDJtools, and phylogenetic trees were built with CLCbio workbench. Using coefficient-of-variation modelling across technical triplicates, the study counted a clone as expanded if it had at least 8 unique UMIs. The public reads were run again by TCRdb, first through fastp at Q25 and then through MiXCR, and only productive beta chains were kept. Rows with a matching CDR3 protein are joined into one entry that keeps the most common DNA and genes. The V and J calls shown here were made by TCRdb, not taken from the authors' results. Present in this sample are some 48,000 distinct CDR3 sequences, around 10% of which were seen just once. The top ten clones comprise 21% of the sample.

For unsorted PBMC libraries, 2 million PBMCs were used after storage in RNAlater at -80 degrees C until RNA extraction. Peripheral blood underwent Ficoll-Hypaque density gradient centrifugation to isolate PBMCs, which were then cryopreserved in liquid nitrogen. The receptor was derived from a middle-aged woman with HTLV-1-associated myelopathy (HAM/TSP). Sequences were obtained from PBMCs.

At the DNA level, the sequence is TGTGCCACCAGCAGAGCACTAGCGAACGGGTGGTCCGAGGATGAGCAGTTCTTC. Translated, this gives CATSRALANGWSEDEQFF. The rearranged segments are TRBV15 and TRBJ2-1; 7 bases in the junction line up with TRBD2. Relative to germline, V is missing 1 base and J is missing 8 bases, with 17 bases of the junction outside any gene match. Reading from cysteine to phenylalanine, the CDR3 counts 18 amino acids. Just CDR3 DNA is preserved here, 54 bases in frame from base 1. CDR1 and CDR2, per the germline V gene (reference sequence), are LNHNV and YYDKDF.